This T cell receptor beta chain appears in the sequencing data of a study of spatial heterogeneity in lung cancer. Study as a whole: At a median of around two years after resection, follow-up PBMC samples were sequenced when available.

The V end was cut by 4 bases, the J end by 4 bases, with 4 bases between. The germline V gene has CDR1 MNHEY and CDR2 SMNVEV (reference sequence). This CDR3 is built from 11 residues. Each CDR3 protein is one row after TCRdb ran MiXCR on the 5' RACE reads. The sample has 95,000 to 130,000 distinct CDR3 sequences; 12% are singletons. Specified time point: blood at routine non-recurrence follow-up after resection. The input material, whole RNA from tumor, nontumor lung or frozen PBMC, was sequenced unsorted. This clonotype was counted many times. This rearrangement joins TRBV27 to TRBJ2-5, with D unclear. The input for sequencing was PBMCs, taken at follow-up. The clonotype comes from a male donor with early-stage non-small cell lung cancer. CDR3 loop: CASSSRETQYF. The CDR3 DNA sequence: TGTGCCAGCAGTTCCCGAGAGACCCAGTACTTC.